This entry concerns a single T cell receptor (beta chain). Its antigen is unknown. The table came from immunoSEQ multiplex PCR; TCRdb's copy has only in-frame clones and leaves some out. The data show 70,000 to 95,000 clones, around 80% seen once. These data belong to a study of memory CD4+ T cells and cytomegalovirus serostatus. Looking at the study overall: This sample comes from healthy Belgian adults, several CMV seropositive, 20 to 25 seronegative. Study results and caveats: Repertoires predicted CMV serostatus with median bootstrapped AUC of approximately 0.95.

The sort gate was single viable CD3+CD4+CD8-CD45RO+ cells for memory CD4+ T cells. Positive selection with CD4 microbeads enriched total CD4+ T cells. This CDR3 has 14 residues. The germline V gene encodes CDR1 SGHRS and CDR2 YFSETQ. V lost 4 bases, J lost 5 bases, and 13 bases lay in between. The sequenced sample was memory CD4+ T cells from blood. The chain employs TRBV5-1 and TRBJ1-5, with TRBD1 as a possible D gene (5 bases). The origin of this receptor is an adult in good health and CMV-seronegative. CDR3 sequence (DNA): TGCGCCAGCAGCGTGGGGGACCAGGATCAGCCCCAGCATTTT. This encodes CASSVGDQDQPQHF.